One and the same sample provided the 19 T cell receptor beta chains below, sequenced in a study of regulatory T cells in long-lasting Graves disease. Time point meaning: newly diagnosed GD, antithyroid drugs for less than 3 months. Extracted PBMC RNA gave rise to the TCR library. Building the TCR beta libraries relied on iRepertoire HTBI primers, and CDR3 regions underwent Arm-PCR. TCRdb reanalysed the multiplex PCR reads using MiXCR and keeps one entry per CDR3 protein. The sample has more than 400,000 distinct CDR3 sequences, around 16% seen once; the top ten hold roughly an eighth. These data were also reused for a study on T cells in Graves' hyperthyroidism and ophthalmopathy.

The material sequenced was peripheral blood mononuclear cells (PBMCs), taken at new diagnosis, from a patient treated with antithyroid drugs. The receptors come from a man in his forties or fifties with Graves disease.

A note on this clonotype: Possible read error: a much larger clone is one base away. CDR3: CASSPIGTGYNSPLHF. CDR3 bases: TGTGCCAGCAGCCCCATTGGGACGGGATATAATTCACCCCTCCACTTT. The chain employs TRBV3-1 and TRBJ1-6; TRBD1 might be the D (5 bases). Trimming stripped 4 bases from V and 4 bases from J, with 14 bases between. The CDR3 runs to 16 residues. Germline assignment: CDR1 LGHDT and CDR2 YNNKEL (reference sequence).

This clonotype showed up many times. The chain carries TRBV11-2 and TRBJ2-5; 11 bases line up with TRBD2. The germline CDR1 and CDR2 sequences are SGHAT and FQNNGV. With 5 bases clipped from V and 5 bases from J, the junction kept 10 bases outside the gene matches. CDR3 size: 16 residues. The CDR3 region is CASSPPTSGKRETQYF. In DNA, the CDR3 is TGTGCCAGCAGCCCTCCGACTAGCGGGAAAAGGGAGACCCAGTACTTC.

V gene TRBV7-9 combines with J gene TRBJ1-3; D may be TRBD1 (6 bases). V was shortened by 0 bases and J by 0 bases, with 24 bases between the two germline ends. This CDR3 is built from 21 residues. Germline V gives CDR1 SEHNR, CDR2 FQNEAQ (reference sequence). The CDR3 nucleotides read TGTGCCAGCAGCTTAGCGTTAAACCGGGACAACTACGCCATCTCTGGAAACACCATATATTTT. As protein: CASSLALNRDNYAISGNTIYF.

The CDR3 DNA reads TGTGCCAGCAGCTCCGGTCCAGCTAACTATGGCTACACCTTC. As protein: CASSSGPANYGYTF. The chain is built from TRBV7-9 and TRBJ1-2, with D unresolved. CDR3 size: 14 residues. V lost 4 bases to trimming and J lost 0 bases, with 9 bases between them. Germline lookup yields CDR1 SEHNR and CDR2 FQNEAQ (reference sequence).

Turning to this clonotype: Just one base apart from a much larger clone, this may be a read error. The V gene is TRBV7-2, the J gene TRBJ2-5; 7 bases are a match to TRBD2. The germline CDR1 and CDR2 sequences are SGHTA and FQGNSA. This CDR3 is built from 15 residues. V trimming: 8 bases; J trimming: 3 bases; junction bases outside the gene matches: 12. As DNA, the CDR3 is TGTGCCAGCGGCTCTTGGACTAGAATGAAAGAGACCCAGTACTTC. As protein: CASGSWTRMKETQYF.

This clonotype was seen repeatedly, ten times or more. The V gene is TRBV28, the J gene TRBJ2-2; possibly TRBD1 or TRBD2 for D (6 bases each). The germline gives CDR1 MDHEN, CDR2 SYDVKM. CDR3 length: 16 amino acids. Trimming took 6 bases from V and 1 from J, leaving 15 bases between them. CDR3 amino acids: CASRLSRGLNTGELFF. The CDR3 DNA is TGTGCCAGCAGACTCTCCAGGGGACTGAACACCGGGGAGCTGTTTTTT.

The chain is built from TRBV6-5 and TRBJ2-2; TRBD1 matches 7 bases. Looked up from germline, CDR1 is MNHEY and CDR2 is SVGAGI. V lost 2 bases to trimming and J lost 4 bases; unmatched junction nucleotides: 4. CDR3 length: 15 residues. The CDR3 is CASSYGTGVTGELFF. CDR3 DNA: TGTGCCAGCAGTTACGGTACAGGGGTCACCGGGGAGCTGTTTTTT.

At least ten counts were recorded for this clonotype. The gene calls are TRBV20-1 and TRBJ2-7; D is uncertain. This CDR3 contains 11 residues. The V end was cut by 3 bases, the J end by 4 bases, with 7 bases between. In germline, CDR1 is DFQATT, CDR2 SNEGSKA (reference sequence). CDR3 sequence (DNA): TGCAGTGCTAGCCCCCAGTACGAGCAGTACTTC. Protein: CSASPQYEQYF.

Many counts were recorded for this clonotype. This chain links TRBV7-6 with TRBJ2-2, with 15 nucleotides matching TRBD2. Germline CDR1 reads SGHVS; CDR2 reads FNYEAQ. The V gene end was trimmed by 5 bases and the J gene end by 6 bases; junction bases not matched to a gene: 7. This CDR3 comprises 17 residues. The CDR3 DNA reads TGTGCCAGCAGCCCAGGACTAGCGGGAGGGCCCTCCGGGGAGCTGTTTTTT. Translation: CASSPGLAGGPSGELFF. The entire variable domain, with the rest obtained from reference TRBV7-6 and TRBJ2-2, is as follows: GAGVSQSPRYKVTKRGQDVALRCDPISGHVSLYWYRQALGQGPEFLTYFNYEAQQDKSGLPNDRFSAERPEGSISTLTIQRTEQRDSAMYRCASSPGLAGGPSGELFFGEGSRLTVL.

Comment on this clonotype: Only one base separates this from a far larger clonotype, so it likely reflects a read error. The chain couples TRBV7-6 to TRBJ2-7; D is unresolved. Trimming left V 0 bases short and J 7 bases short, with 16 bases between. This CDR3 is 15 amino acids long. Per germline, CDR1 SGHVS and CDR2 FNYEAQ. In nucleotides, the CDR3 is TGTGCCAGCAGCTTAGCAGGTGATCGCAGGAATGAGCAGTACTTC. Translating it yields CASSLAGDRRNEQYF.

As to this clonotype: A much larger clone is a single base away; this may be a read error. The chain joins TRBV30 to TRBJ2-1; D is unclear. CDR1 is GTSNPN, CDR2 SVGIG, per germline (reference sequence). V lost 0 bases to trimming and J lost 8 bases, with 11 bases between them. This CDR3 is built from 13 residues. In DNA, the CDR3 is TGTGCCTGGAGTGTACTATTCGCCGATGAGCAGTTCTTC. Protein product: CAWSVLFADEQFF.

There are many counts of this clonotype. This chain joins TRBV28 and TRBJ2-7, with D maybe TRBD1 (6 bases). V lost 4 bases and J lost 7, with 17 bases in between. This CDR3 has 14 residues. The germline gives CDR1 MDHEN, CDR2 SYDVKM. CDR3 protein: CASSSSSGTREQYF. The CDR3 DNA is TGTGCCAGCAGTTCCTCCTCCGGGACACGAGAGCAGTACTTC. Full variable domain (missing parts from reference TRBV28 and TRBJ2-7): DVKVTQSSRYLVKRTGEKVFLECVQDMDHENMFWYRQDPGLGLRLIYFSYDVKMKEKGDIPEGYSVSREKKERFSLILESASTNQTSMYLCASSSSSGTREQYFGPGTRLTVT.

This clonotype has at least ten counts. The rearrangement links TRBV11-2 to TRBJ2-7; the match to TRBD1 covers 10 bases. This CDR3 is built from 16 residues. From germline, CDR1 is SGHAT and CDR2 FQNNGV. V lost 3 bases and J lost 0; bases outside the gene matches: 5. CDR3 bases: TGTGCCAGCAGCTTCAGAGGACAGGGGGGCTCCTACGAGCAGTACTTC. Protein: CASSFRGQGGSYEQYF. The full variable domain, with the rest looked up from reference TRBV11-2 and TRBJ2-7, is EAGVAQSPRYKIIEKRQSVAFWCNPISGHATLYWYQQILGQGPKLLIQFQNNGVVDDSQLPKDRFSAERLKGVDSTLKIQPAKLEDSAVYLCASSFRGQGGSYEQYFGPGTRLTVT.

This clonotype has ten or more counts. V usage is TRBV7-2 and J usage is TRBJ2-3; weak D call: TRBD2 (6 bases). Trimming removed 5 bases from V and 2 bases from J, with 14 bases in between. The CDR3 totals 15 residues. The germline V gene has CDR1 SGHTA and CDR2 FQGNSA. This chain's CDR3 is CASSPGTQFTDTQYF. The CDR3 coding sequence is TGTGCCAGCAGCCCTGGGACTCAATTCACAGATACGCAGTATTTT.

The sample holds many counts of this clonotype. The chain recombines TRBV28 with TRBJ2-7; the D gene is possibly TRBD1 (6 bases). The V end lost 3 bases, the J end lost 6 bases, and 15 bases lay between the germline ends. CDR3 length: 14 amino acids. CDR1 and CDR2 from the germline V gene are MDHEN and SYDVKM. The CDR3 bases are TGTGCCAGCAGTTTGACAGGCAGCCCAAGCGAGCAGTACTTC. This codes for CASSLTGSPSEQYF.

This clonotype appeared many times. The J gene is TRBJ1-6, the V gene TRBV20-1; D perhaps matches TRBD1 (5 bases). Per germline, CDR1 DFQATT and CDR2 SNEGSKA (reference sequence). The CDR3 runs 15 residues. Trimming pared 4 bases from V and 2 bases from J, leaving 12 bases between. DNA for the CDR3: TGCAGTGCTACCCCAGGGAGCACCTATAATTCACCCCTCCACTTT. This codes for CSATPGSTYNSPLHF.

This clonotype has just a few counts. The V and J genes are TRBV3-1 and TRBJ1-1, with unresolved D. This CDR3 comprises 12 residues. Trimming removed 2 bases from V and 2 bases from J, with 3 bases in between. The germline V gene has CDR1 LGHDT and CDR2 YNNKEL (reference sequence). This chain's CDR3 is CASSQSNTEAFF. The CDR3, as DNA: TGTGCCAGCAGCCAAAGTAACACTGAAGCTTTCTTT.

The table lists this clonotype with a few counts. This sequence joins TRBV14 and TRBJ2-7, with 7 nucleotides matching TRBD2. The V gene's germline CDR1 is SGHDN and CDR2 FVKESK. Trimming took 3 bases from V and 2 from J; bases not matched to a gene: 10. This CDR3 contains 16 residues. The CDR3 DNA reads TGTGCCAGCAGCCAGGAACGACTGGGAGGGACCTACGAGCAGTACTTC. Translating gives CASSQERLGGTYEQYF.

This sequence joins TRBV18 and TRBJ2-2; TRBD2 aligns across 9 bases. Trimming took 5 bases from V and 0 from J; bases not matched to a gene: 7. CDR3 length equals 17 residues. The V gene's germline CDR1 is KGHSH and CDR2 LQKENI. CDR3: CASSTLAGSTNTGELFF. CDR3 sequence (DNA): TGTGCCAGCTCAACCCTAGCGGGATCCACGAACACCGGGGAGCTGTTTTTT.